The present entry profiles one T cell receptor (beta chain) with its context. Its cognate antigen is unknown. The sample belongs to a study of cytomegalovirus exposure and HLA in healthy donors. With 0 bases removed from V and 0 bases from J, the gap between germline ends came to 21 bases. CDR1 SGHVS and CDR2 FQNEAQ come from the germline V gene. This CDR3 comprises 20 residues. Study results and limitations: Specificity for CMV antigens was confirmed in vitro for three of the CMV-associated chains. Using the classifier, cytomegalovirus status was reportedly diagnosed with high specificity and sensitivity.

TCRdb's table, derived via immunoSEQ multiplex PCR, lists solely in-frame clones and lacks some. The sample shows over 200,000 clones, around 90% of them seen only once. This receptor was obtained from a woman aged 18-35 years in good health and CMV-seronegative. Sequencing used PBMCs. The chain carries TRBV7-8 and TRBJ1-3; D possibly corresponds to TRBD1 (6 bases). CDR3 bases: TGTGCCAGCAGCTTAGCGGGCAGGGGAAATAAGTTTAACTCTGGAAACACCATATATTTT. This encodes CASSLAGRGNKFNSGNTIYF.